This T cell receptor (beta chain) was identified during a study of early stage breast cancer tumors (dated by TCRdb to the late 2010s). For the study in its entirety: Of the 16 invasive breast tumors, approximately 11 were found to be estrogen receptor-positive, progesterone receptor-positive and HER2-negative. Of the roughly 12 ER+/PR+/HER2- tumors, eight were classified as invasive ductal carcinomas and four as invasive lobular carcinomas. On average, each sample had 9.5 to 10-fold read coverage. A total of around 2.7 million templates, representing around 1.2 million unique clonotypes, were detected across all samples. The research as a whole found: Greater similarity was observed between blood and normal breast repertoires than between blood and tumor repertoires, and tumor was distinguished from normal in most of the 16 patients when each tissue was compared with blood. Chain pairing and functional markers such as CD4, CD8 and FOXP3 were not captured by bulk genomic DNA sequencing of unsorted cells. Enriched TCRB sequences shared across patients were mostly commonly generated sequences, unlikely to play an important role in the tumor microenvironment. Because the cohort was small, a breakdown by tumor subtype could not be done. Compared with adjacent normal breast tissue, tumors had roughly 2.5-fold higher T cell density and higher clonality.

Each sample was amplified in two independent genomic DNA replicates, using about 0.52 ug for blood and around 1.5 ug for tumor or normal breast. TCRB sequencing of genomic DNA was carried out with the ImmunoSeq Intro kit according to the manufacturer's instructions. For absolute quantification, the approximately 29-cycle multiplex PCR included proprietary primers along with spike-in control sequences. An 87-bp fragment spanning the CDR3 and flanking V and J genes was sequenced with single-end 150-bp reads. Seven samples, each with two replicates, were multiplexed per lane of an Illumina MiSeq using version 3.0 chemistry. Under the source paper's analysis protocol: Raw data were processed by the vendor's proprietary pipeline, with both replicates merged into one result per sample. To define clonotypes, the study grouped productive rearrangements that shared the V-gene family, CDR3 amino acid sequence and J-gene segment. Clonality was computed as 1 minus the normalized Shannon entropy (Pielou evenness) of TCRB abundances. To estimate T cell density, the total number of templates was divided by the number of input cells, which was inferred from the amount of DNA input. Recon, run with its default parameters, was used to estimate overall repertoire diversity and clonality. Tumor-enriched clonotypes were defined as having over 0.1% abundance in tumor and at least 32-fold higher abundance than in normal breast. Imported from immuneACCESS, the table was reduced by TCRdb to in-frame sequences with V and J called. These copies leave out some clones; in studies compared against another copy, an unresolved V gene accounts for under half, and the cause of the remainder is not known. V, J and clone size are taken as reported in that table, and D and trimming were inferred from the DNA itself. The sample has around 40,000 clones on record, under 80% of them singletons. The ten biggest clones cover about 6.8% of the sample.

The study profiled bulk TCR beta-chain repertoires in matched peripheral blood, tumor and adjacent normal breast tissue taken from fewer than 20 patients with early-stage breast cancer. Before surgery, whole blood (roughly 4.5-11 mL) was collected into EDTA tubes and processed within 2 hours. Peripheral blood mononuclear cells were isolated by Ficoll-Paque centrifugation in SepMate-50 tubes. PBMCs were cryopreserved in about 90% FBS with approximately 10% DMSO in aliquots of about 1.8 to 4 million cells and stored in liquid nitrogen. The Qiagen AllPrep DNA/RNA Mini kit was used for genomic DNA extraction. CDR1 and CDR2 (SNHLY, FYNNEI) derive from the germline V gene. V is clipped by 7 bases and J by 2 bases, and the sequence between their germline boundaries is 10 bases long. The CDR3 starts with the cysteine, ends with the phenylalanine, and has 13 residues. Solely the CDR3 DNA is kept, with 39 bases framed from the first base.

This clone was recorded only once. Which antigen it targets is not known. Base qualities were left out, and no much larger clone turns up one base away. Source material: blood. This sequence originates from a person aged 60 to 70 with breast cancer. This sequence uses TRBV2 and TRBJ2-3, with the D gene uncertain. The CDR3: CASIRLYTDTQYF. The DNA sequence is TGTGCCAGCATTCGCCTGTACACAGATACGCAGTATTTT.